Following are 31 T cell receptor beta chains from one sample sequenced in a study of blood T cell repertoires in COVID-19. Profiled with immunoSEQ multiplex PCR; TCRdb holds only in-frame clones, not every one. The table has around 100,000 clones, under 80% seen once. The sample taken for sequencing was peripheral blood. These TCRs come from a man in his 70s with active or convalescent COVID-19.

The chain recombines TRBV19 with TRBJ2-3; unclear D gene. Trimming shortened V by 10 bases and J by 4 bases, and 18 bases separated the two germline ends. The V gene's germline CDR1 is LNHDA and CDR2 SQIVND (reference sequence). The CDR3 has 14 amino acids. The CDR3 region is CATAAAFSPDTQYF. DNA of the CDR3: TGTGCCACCGCGGCGGCTTTCTCCCCAGATACGCAGTATTTT.

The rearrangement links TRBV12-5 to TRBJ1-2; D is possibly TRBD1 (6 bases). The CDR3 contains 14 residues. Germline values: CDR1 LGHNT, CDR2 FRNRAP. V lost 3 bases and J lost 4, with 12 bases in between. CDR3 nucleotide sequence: TGTGCTAGTGGTTTCTGGGGGCTCCCCTATGGCTACACCTTC. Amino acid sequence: CASGFWGLPYGYTF.

DNA for the CDR3: TGTGCCTGGAGTGGGACTAGCGGAGATTCGAACACCGGGGAGCTGTTTTTT. Translating gives CAWSGTSGDSNTGELFF. This chain connects TRBV30 to TRBJ2-2; 10 nucleotides align to TRBD2. Germline lookup yields CDR1 GTSNPN and CDR2 SVGIG (reference sequence). This CDR3 spans 17 amino acids. V shed 1 base, J shed 0 bases, and the junction held 5 bases outside the gene matches.

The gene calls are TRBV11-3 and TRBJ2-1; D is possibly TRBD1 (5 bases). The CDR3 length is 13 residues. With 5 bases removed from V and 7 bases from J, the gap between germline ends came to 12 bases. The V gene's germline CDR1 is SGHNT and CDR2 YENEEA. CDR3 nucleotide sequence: TGTGCCAGCAGCACAGGAGTGGGGAATGAGCAGTTCTTC. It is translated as CASSTGVGNEQFF.

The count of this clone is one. The CDR3 loop is CASILDSSLLNQPQHF. The CDR3 nucleotides read TGTGCCAGCATCCTGGACAGCTCATTACTCAATCAGCCCCAGCATTTT. The rearrangement joins TRBV2 to TRBJ1-5; D is possibly TRBD1 (6 bases). This CDR3 is 16 amino acids long. Germline V gene sequence: CDR1 SNHLY, CDR2 FYNNEI. Trimming stripped 7 bases from V and 3 bases from J, with 19 bases between. The variable domain in full, with the rest retrieved from reference TRBV2 and TRBJ1-5, is EPEVTQTPSHQVTQMGQEVILRCVPISNHLYFYWYRQILGQKVEFLVSFYNNEISEKSEIFDDQFSVERPDGSNFTLKIRSTKLEDSAMYFCASILDSSLLNQPQHFGDGTRLSIL.

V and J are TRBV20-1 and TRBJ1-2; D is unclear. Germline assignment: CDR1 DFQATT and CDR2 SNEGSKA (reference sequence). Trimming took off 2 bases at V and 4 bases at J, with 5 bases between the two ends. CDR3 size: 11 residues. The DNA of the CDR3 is TGCAGTGCTAGATTTATCTATGGCTACACCTTC. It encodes CSARFIYGYTF.

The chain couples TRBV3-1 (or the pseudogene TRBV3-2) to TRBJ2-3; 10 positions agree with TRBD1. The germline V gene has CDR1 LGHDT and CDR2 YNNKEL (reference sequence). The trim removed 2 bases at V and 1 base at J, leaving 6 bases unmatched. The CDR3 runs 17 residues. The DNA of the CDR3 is TGTGCCAGCAGCCAATTAACTGGGACAGGGGGCACAGATACGCAGTATTTT. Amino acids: CASSQLTGTGGTDTQYF.

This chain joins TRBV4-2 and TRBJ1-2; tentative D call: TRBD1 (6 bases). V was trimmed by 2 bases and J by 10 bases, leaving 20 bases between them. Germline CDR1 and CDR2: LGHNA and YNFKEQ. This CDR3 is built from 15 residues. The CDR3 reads CASSQPVGTRADYTF. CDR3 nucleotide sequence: TGTGCCAGCAGCCAACCCGTCGGGACACGGGCCGACTACACCTTC.

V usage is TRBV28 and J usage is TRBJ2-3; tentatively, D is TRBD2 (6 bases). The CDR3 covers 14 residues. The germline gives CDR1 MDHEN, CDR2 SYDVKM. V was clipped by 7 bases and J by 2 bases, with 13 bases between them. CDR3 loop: CASTRAGTTDTQYF. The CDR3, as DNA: TGTGCCAGCACCCGAGCGGGTACCACAGATACGCAGTATTTT.

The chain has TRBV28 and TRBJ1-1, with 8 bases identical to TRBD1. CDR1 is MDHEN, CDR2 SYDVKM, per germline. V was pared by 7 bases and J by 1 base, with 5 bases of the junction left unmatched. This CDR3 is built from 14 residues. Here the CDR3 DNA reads TGTGCCAGCATCCATGGGACAGGGAACACTGAAGCTTTCTTT. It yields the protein CASIHGTGNTEAFF.

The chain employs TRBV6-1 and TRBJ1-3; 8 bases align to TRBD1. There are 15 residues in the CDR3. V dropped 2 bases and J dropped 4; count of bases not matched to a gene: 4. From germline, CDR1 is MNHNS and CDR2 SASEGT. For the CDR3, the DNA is TGTGCCAGCAGTGAATCCGACAGGGGAGGAAACACCATATATTTT. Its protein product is CASSESDRGGNTIYF.

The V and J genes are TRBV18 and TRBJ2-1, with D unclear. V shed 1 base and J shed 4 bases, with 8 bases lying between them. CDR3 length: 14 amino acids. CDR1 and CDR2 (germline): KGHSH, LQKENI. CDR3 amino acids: CASSPQLVYNEQFF. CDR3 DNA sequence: TGTGCCAGCTCACCACAGCTAGTATACAATGAGCAGTTCTTC.

The CDR3 bases are TGCGCCAGCAGCCCGAACCCTCCTTCTCGCGGAACGAACACCGGGGAGCTGTTTTTT. Its translation: CASSPNPPSRGTNTGELFF. The chain employs TRBV5-1 and TRBJ2-2; the D is unclear. The V gene's germline CDR1 is SGHRS and CDR2 YFSETQ. The CDR3 runs 19 residues. Trimming removed 4 bases from V and 0 bases from J, with 22 bases in between.

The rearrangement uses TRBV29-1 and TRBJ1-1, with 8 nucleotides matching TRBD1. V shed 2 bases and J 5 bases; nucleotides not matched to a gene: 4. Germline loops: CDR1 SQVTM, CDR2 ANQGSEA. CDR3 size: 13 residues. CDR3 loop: CSVEKGQETEAFF. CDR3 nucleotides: TGCAGCGTTGAAAAGGGACAGGAGACTGAAGCTTTCTTT.

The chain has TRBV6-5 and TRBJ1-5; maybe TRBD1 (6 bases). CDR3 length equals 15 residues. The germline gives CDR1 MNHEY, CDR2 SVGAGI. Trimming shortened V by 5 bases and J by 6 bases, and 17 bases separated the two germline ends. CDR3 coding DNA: TGTGCCAGCAGTCCCCAAAGGGGGGGACGTCAGCCCCAGCATTTT. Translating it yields CASSPQRGGRQPQHF.

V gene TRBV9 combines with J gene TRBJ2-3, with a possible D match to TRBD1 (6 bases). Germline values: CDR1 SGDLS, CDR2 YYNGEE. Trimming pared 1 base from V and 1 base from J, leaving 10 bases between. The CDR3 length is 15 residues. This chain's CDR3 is CASSVSGDGTDTQYF. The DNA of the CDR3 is TGTGCCAGCAGCGTATCAGGGGACGGCACAGATACGCAGTATTTT.

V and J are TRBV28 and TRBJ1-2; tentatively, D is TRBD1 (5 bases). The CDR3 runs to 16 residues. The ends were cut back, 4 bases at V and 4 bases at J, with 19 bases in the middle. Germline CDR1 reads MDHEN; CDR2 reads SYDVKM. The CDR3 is CASSSVGLGGPYGYTF. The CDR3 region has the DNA TGTGCCAGCAGTTCGGTGGGACTGGGGGGACCCTATGGCTACACCTTC.

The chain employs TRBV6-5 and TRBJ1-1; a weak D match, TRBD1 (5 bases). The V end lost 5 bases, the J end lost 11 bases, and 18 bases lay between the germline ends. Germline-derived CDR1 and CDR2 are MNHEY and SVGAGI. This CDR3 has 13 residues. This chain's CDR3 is CASSRREQGAAFF. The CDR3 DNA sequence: TGTGCCAGCAGTCGGAGAGAGCAGGGCGCCGCTTTCTTT.

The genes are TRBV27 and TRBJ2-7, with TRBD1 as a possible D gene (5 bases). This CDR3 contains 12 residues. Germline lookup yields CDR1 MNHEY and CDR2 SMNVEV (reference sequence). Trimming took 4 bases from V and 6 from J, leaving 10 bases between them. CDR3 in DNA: TGTGCCAGCAGTTCCCCAGGGTTCGAGCAGTACTTC. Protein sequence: CASSSPGFEQYF.

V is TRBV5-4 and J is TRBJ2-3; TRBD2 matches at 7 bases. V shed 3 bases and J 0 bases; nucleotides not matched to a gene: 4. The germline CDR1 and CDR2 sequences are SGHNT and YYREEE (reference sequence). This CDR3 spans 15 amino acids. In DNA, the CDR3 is TGTGCCAGCAGCTCCGGGACTACGAGCACAGATACGCAGTATTTT. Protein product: CASSSGTTSTDTQYF.

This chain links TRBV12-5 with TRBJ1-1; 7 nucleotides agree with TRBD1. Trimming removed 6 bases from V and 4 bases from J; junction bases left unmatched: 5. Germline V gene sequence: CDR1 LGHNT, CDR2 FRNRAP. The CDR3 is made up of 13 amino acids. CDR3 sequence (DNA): TGTGCTAGTGGCCAGACAGGGCGCACTGAAGCTTTCTTT. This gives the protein CASGQTGRTEAFF.

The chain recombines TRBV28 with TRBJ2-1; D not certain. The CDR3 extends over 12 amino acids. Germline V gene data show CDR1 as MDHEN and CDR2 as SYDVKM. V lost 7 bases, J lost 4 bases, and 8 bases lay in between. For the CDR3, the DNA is TGTGCCAGCAACCAGGTTTACAATGAGCAGTTCTTC. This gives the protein CASNQVYNEQFF. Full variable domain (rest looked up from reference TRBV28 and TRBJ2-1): DVKVTQSSRYLVKRTGEKVFLECVQDMDHENMFWYRQDPGLGLRLIYFSYDVKMKEKGDIPEGYSVSREKKERFSLILESASTNQTSMYLCASNQVYNEQFFGPGTRLTVL.

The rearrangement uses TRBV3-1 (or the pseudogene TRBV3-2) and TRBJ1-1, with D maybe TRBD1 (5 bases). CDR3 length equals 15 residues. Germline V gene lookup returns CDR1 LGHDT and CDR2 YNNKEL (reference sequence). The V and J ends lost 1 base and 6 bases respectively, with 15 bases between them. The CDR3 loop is CASSQAAVEGAEAFF. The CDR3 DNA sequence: TGTGCCAGCAGCCAAGCCGCAGTGGAAGGGGCTGAAGCTTTCTTT.

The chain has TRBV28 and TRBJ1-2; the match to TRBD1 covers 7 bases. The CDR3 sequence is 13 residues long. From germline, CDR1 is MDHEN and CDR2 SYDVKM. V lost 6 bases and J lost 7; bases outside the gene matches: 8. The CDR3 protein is CASSLQGRSGYTF. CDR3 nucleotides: TGTGCCAGCAGCCTACAGGGGAGGAGTGGCTACACCTTC.

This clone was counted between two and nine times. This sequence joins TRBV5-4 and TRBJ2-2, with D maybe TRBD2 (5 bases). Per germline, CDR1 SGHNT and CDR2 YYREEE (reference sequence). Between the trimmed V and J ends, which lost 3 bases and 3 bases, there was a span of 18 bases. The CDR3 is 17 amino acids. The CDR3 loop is CASSSSPFAGYTGELFF. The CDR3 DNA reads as TGTGCCAGCAGCTCCTCCCCTTTCGCGGGTTACACCGGGGAGCTGTTTTTT.

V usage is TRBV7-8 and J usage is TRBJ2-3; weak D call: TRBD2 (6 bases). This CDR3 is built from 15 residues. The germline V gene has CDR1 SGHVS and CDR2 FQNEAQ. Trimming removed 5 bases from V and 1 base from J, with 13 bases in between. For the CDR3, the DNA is TGTGCCAGCAGCATTACTAGCCGGGGCACAGATACGCAGTATTTT. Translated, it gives CASSITSRGTDTQYF. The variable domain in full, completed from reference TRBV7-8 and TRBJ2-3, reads GAGVSQSPRYKVAKRGQDVALRCDPISGHVSLFWYQQALGQGPEFLTYFQNEAQLDKSGLPSDRFFAERPEGSVSTLKIQRTQQEDSAVYLCASSITSRGTDTQYFGPGTRLTVL.

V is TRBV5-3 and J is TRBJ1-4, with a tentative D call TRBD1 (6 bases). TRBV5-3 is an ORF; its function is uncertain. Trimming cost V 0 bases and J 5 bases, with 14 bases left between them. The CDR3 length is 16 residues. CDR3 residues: CARSLGQAPSNEKLFF. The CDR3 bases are TGTGCCAGAAGCTTGGGACAGGCCCCCTCCAATGAAAAACTGTTTTTT.

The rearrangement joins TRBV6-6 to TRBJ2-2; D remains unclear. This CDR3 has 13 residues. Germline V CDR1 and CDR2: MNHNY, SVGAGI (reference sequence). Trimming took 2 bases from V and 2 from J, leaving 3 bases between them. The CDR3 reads CASSYLNTGELFF. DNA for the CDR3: TGTGCCAGCAGTTACCTAAACACCGGGGAGCTGTTTTTT.

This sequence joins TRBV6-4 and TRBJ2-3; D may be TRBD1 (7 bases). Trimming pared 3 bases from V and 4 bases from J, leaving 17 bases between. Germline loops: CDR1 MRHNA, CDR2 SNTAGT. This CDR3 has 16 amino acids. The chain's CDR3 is CASSEGQGGGADTQYF. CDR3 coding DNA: TGTGCCAGCAGTGAGGGGCAAGGAGGGGGCGCAGATACGCAGTATTTT.

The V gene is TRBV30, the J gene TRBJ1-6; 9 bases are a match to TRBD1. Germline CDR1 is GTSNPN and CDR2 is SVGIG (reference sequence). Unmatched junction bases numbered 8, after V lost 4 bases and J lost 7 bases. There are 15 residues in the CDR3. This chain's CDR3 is CAWNYRDRENSPLHF. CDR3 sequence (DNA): TGTGCCTGGAATTACCGGGACAGGGAGAATTCACCCCTCCACTTT.

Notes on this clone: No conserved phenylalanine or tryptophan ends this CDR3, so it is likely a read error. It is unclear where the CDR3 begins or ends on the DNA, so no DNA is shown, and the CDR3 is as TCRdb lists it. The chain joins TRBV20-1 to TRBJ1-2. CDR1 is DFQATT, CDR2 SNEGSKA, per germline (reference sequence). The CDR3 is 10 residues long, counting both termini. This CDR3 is CSARDSEAAY.